These T cell receptor beta chains were read from a single sample in a study of blood T cell repertoires in COVID-19. The protocol was immunoSEQ multiplex PCR, while the TCRdb copy is restricted to in-frame clones and leaves out a portion. The data hold tens of thousands of clones, with 70% to 90% observed a single time. Sequenced sample: peripheral blood. The source is a man aged 60 to 69 with acute or convalescent COVID-19. Each CDR3 is given with its conserved first and last residue.

v_gene	CDR3aa
TRBV7-6	CASSTSTGITDTQYF
TRBV6-6	CASSRQNRGNEKLFF
TRBV5-6	CASSSGQGAPEQYF
TRBV12-3/TRBV12-4	CASSQQGSYGYTF
TRBV6-5	CASSPVGGYYGYTF
TRBV18	CASSPFEGGGTEAFF
TRBV30	CAWETSGRKGGELFF
TRBV5-1	CASSLRQVTDTDTQYF
TRBV5-1	CASSPKGASTDTQYF
TRBV3-1/TRBV3-2	CASSPRLAGILSEQFF
TRBV5-1	CASNWQGIPDTQYF
TRBV5-8	CASRRTLNTEAFF
TRBV11-2	CASSPFSLGYNEQFF
TRBV7-9	CASSSVKGPFNEQFF
TRBV5-5	CASSVGTYQETQYF
TRBV30	CAWSVGGLAASGELFF
TRBV7-9	CASPGRYGYTF
TRBV28	CASSLSGGRDRDYGYTF
TRBV30	CAWSGTSGSGNEQYF
TRBV28	CASSLRQGVSYEQYF
TRBV18	CASSPSTTYNEQFF
TRBV28	CASIEGTYGYTF
TRBV5-1	CASSPEAGDGETQYF
TRBV19	CASSSFGDRNYGYTF
TRBV7-9	CASSLTQGIGGFYEQYF
TRBV18	CASSPMGGSNTEAFF
TRBV24-1	CATSEGGLASHEQFF
TRBV5-6	CASSLLGGQSYNEQFF
TRBV12-3/TRBV12-4	CASSLSNNSPLHF
TRBV11-3	CASSPAVLGAGYNEQFF
TRBV7-3	CASSSLPLGQGMVTEAFF
TRBV15	CATSRGLKGAGSQDTQYF
TRBV28	CASSASRVILYGYTF
TRBV18	CASSLRATGELFF
TRBV11-2	CASSLVGRWEQYF
TRBV28	CASRRDSSEKLFF
TRBV6-2/TRBV6-3	CASSYRLGAAQDTQYF
TRBV7-3	CASSLSPGVGETQYF
TRBV6-2/TRBV6-3	CASSGYRAGANVLTF
TRBV28	CASSYSSFYGYTF
TRBV7-2	CASSLGAPGTSGMNIQYF
TRBV27	CASSLAGGINYGYTF
TRBV9	CASSVGHQGSYEQYF
TRBV7-9	CASSLGAGLTKNIQYF
TRBV5-1	CASSTTGGNYGYTF
TRBV7-2	CASSPGASSGYTF
TRBV2	CASSELAGVTGELFF
TRBV9	CASSRGTSGSNRDEQYF
TRBV27	CASSFRWRTYEQYF
TRBV5-6	CASSVGRTANEKLFF
TRBV19	CASRTGINEQFF
TRBV2	CASSVSYGYTF
TRBV28	CASCINYEQYF
TRBV7-6	CASSFSGSAPNEQFF
TRBV24-1	CATREGASYEQYF